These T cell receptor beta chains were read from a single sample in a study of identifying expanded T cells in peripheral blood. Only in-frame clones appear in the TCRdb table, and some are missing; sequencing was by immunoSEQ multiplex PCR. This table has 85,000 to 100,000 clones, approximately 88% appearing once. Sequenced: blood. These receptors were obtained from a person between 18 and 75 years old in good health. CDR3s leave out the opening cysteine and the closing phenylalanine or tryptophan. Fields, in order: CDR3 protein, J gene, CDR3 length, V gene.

ASSLEYGRSRSEQY TRBJ2-7 14 TRBV5-1
ASSVVDQGGELF TRBJ2-2 12 TRBV5-1
ASSYGTGLFGELF TRBJ2-2 13 TRBV5-1
ASAFLDQPQH TRBJ1-5 10 TRBV12-5
ASSPPGLAGSEQF TRBJ2-1 13 TRBV18
ASSPGQGAYEQY TRBJ2-7 12 TRBV5-6
ASNQGAGSPLH TRBJ1-6 11 TRBV28
ATSDGISGANVLT TRBJ2-6 13 TRBV19
ASSDYNEQF TRBJ2-1 9 TRBV5-1
ASSWTSSSYNEQF TRBJ2-1 13 TRBV5-4
ASSLGAGGTDTQY TRBJ2-3 13 TRBV28
ASSLTGEFRGYT TRBJ1-2 12 TRBV5-1
ASSGQETQY TRBJ2-5 9 TRBV18
ASSFRQGGGEKLF TRBJ1-4 13 TRBV6-5
AWGATQLGSPLH TRBJ1-6 12 TRBV30
ASSEEGWGNQPQH TRBJ1-5 13 TRBV6-1
ASSSGHTEAF TRBJ1-1 10 TRBV28
ASRMGQGAHEQY TRBJ2-7 12 TRBV6-5
ASSFGTSGMDEQF TRBJ2-1 13 TRBV7-9
ASSRTSGSFYEQF TRBJ2-1 13 TRBV11-2
ASSQLRTSGTYNEQF TRBJ2-1 15 TRBV4-3
ASSPRRGDTEAF TRBJ1-1 12 TRBV18
ASSVGSAVAGGPHTQY TRBJ2-3 16 TRBV9